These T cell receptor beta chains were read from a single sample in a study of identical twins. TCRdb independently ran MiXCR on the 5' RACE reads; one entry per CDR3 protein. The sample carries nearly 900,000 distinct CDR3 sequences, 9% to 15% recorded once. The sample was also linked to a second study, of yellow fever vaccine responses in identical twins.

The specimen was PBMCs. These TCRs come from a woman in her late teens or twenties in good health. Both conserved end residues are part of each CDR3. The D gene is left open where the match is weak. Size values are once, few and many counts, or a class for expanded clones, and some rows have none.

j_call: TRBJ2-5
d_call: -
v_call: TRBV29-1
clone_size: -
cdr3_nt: TGCAGCGTTGAGACGGTCGAGACCCAGTACTTC
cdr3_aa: CSVETVETQYF

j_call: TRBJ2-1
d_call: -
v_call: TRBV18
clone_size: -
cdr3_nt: TGTGCCAGCTCACCCCCCGGGACCTATGCCTACAATGAGCAGTTCTTC
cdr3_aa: CASSPPGTYAYNEQFF

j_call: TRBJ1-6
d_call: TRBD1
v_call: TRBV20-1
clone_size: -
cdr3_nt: TGCAGTGCTAGAGCGACAGGGTTCGTAGACTCACCCCTCCACTTT
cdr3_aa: CSARATGFVDSPLHF

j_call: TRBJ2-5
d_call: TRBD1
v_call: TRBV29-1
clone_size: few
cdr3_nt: TGCAGCGTTGATGGGGACAGGGGGTACCAAGAGACCCAGTACTTC
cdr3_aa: CSVDGDRGYQETQYF

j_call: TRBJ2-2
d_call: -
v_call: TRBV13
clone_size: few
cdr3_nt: TGTGCCAGCACTCAGGGGTTCACCGGGGAGCTGTTTTTT
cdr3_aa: CASTQGFTGELFF

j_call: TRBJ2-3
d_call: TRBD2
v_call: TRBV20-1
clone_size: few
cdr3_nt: TGCAGTGCCGGGACTAGCGGTGCCCTTAGCACAGATACGCAGTATTTT
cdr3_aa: CSAGTSGALSTDTQYF

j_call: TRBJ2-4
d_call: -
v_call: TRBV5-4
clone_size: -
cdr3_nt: TGTGCCTGCTGTTTGGCCGAGATGCTCAGGGGATCCAAAAACATTCAGTACTTC
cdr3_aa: CACCLAEMLRGSKNIQYF

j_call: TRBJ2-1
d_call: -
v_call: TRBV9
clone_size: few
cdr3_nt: TGTGCCAGCAGCGCCCCTCCGCCGGGGCGTACCTACAATGAGCAGTTCTTC
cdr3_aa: CASSAPPPGRTYNEQFF

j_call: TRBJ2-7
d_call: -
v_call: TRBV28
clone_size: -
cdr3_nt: TGTGCCAGCGGTTCCTTCCCGCAGTACTTC
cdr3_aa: CASGSFPQYF

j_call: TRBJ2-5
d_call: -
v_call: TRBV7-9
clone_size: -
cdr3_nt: TGTGCCAGCAGCTTAGGGGGATCGGGTGAGACCCAGTACTTC
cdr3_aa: CASSLGGSGETQYF

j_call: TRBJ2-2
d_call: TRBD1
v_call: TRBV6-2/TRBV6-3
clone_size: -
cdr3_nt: TGTGCCAGCACCCATGGGGGACAGGGGGCGGCCGGGGAGCTGTTTTTT
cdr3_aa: CASTHGGQGAAGELFF

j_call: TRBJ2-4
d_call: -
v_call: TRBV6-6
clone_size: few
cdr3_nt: TGTGCCAGCAGTTACAGGGTTGGATTTCAGTACTTC
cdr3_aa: CASSYRVGFQYF

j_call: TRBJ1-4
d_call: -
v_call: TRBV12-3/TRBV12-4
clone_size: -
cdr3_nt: TGTGCCAGCACCAGATATGCAACTAATGAAAAACTGTTTTTT
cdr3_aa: CASTRYATNEKLFF

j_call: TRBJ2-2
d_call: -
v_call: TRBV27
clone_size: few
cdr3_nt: TGTGCCAGCAGGTTAAGGGCCGGGGAGCTGTTTTTT
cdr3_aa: CASRLRAGELFF

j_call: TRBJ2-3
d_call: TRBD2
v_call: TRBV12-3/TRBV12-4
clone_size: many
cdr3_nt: TGTGCCAGCAGTCCCGGACGACTAGCGGGATCCCCTAGCACAGATACGCAGTATTTT
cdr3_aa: CASSPGRLAGSPSTDTQYF

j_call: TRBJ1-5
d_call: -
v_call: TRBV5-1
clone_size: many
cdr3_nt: TGCGCCAGCAGCCCCAGTCATCAGCCCCAGCATTTT
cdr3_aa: CASSPSHQPQHF

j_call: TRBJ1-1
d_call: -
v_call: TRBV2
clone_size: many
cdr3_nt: TGTGCCAGCAGTGGTACCGCTTCTAACACTGAAGCTTTCTTT
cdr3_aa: CASSGTASNTEAFF

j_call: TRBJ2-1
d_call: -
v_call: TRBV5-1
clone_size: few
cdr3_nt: TGCGCCAGCAGCTTGATGGGGGCCGGTGGGTTTAATGAGCAGTTCTTC
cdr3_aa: CASSLMGAGGFNEQFF

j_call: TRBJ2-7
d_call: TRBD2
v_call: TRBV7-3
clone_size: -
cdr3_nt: TGTGCCAGCAGCTTAAATCCGGGAGGGCCGAACGAGCAGTACTTC
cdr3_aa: CASSLNPGGPNEQYF

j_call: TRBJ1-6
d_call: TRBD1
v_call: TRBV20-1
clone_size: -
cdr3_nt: TGCAGTGCTAGGGGGGGACAGGGGAATTCACCCCTCCACTTT
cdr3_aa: CSARGGQGNSPLHF

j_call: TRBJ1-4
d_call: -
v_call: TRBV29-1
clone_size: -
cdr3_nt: TGCAGCGTTCGACCGCTTGAGGGTGAAAAACTGTTTTTT
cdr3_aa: CSVRPLEGEKLFF

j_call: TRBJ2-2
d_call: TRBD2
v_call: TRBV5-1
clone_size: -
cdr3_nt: TGCGCCAGCAGCCGGACTAGCGGGCTCACCGGGGAGCTGTTTTTT
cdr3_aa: CASSRTSGLTGELFF

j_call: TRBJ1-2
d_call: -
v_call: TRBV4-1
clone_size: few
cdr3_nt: TGCGCCAGCAGCCAAGCCAAGAATAACTATGGCTACACCTTC
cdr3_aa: CASSQAKNNYGYTF

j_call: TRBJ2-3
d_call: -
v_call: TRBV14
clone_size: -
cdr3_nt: TGTGCCAGCAGCCAAGATAAGGGGACACCGCCAGATACGCAGTATTTT
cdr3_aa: CASSQDKGTPPDTQYF

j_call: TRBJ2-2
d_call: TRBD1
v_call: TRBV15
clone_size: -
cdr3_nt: TGTGCCACCAGCAGTTACAGGGGGCGTGGGACCGGGGAGCTGTTTTTT
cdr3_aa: CATSSYRGRGTGELFF

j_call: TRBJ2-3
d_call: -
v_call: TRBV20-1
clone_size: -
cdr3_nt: TGCTGGTGGGAGCTTTCGTCCACGCAGTATTTT
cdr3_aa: CWWELSSTQYF

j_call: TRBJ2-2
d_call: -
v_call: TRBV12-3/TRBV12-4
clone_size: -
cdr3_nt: TGTGCCAGCAGTTTTCTGGGTTACACCGGGGAGCTGTTTTTT
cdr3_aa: CASSFLGYTGELFF

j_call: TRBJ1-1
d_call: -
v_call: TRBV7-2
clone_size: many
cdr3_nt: TGTGCCAGCAGCCTCGAGTGGGCATTGAACACTGAAGCTTTCTTT
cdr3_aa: CASSLEWALNTEAFF

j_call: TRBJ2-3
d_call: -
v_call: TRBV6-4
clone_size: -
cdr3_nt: TGTGCCAGCAGTGACTCGACAATCGATACGCAGTATTTT
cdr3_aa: CASSDSTIDTQYF

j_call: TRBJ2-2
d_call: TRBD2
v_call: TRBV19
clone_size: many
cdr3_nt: TGTGCCAGTAGTATTTTTAGGACTAGCGGGGGGAACACCGGGGAGCTGTTTTTT
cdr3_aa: CASSIFRTSGGNTGELFF

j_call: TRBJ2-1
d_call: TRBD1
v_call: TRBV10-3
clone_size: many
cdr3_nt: TGTGCCATCTCTGGACAGGGCTTGAATGAGCAGTTCTTC
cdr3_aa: CAISGQGLNEQFF

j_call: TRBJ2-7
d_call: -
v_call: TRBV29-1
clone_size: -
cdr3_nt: TGCAGCGTCATGTGGAGAGAAGCCTCCTACGAGCAGTACTTC
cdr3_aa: CSVMWREASYEQYF

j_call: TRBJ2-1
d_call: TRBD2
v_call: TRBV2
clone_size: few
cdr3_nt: TGTGCCAGCATGAATCCAAGGACTAGCGGATACAATGAGCAGTTCTTC
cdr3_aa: CASMNPRTSGYNEQFF

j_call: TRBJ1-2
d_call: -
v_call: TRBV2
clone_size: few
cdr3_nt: TGTGCCAGCAGCGGCAGGGTGCACACCTTC
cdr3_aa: CASSGRVHTF

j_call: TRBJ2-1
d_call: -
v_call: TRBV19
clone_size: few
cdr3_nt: TGTGCCAGTAGGGCGGTTGGGGCGGGTTGGTATGAGCAGTTCTTC
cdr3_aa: CASRAVGAGWYEQFF

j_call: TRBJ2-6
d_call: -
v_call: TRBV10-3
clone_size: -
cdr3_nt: TGTGCCATCAGTGAGTCGTCGAGCTCTGGGGCCAACGTCCTGACTTTC
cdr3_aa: CAISESSSSGANVLTF

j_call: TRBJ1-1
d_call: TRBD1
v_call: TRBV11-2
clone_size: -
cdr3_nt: TGTGCCAGCAGTGTACAGGGGGCGAACACTGAAGCTTTCTTT
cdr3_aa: CASSVQGANTEAFF

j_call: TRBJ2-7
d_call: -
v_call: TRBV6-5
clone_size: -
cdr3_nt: TGTGCCAGCAGTTACTCGCACGGCGACGAGCAGTACTTC
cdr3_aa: CASSYSHGDEQYF

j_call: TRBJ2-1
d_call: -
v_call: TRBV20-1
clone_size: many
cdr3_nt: TGCAGTGCTAGAAGGGGGAATGAGCAGTTCTTC
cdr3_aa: CSARRGNEQFF

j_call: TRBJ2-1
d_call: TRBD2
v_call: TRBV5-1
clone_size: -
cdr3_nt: TGCGCCAGCAGGGTTCTAGCGGTAAACTTGAATGAGCAGTTCTTC
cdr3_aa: CASRVLAVNLNEQFF

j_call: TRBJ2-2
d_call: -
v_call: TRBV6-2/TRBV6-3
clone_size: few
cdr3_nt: TGTGCCAGCAGTGCCGGTTCCGTCGGGGAGCTGTTTTTT
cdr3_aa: CASSAGSVGELFF

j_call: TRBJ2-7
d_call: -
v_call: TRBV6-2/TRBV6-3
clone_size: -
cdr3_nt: TGTGCCAGCAGTTCTCAGGGGCCCCACTCCTACGAGCAGTACTTC
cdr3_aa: CASSSQGPHSYEQYF

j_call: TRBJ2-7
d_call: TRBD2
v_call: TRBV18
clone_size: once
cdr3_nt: TGTGCCAGCTCCCAAACCGGGACTAGCGGCTACGAGCAGTACTTC
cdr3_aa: CASSQTGTSGYEQYF

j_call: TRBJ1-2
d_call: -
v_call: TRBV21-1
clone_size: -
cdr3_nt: TGTGCCAGCAGGGCCAGTCCGCAGGTTTTAGTAGATGGCTACACCTTC
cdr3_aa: CASRASPQVLVDGYTF

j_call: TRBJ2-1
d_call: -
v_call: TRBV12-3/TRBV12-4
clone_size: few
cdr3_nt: TGTGCCAGCAGTCCCCCCCAGGGCGGAACCGACAATGAGCAGTTCTTC
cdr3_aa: CASSPPQGGTDNEQFF

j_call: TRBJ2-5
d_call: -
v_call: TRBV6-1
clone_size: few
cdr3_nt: TGTGCCAGCAGTGTGACCGTCCAAGAGACCCAGTACTTC
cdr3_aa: CASSVTVQETQYF

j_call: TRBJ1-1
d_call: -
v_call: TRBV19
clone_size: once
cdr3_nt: TGTGCCAGTAGTATCATGGCGAACACTGAAGCTTTCTTT
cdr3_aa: CASSIMANTEAFF

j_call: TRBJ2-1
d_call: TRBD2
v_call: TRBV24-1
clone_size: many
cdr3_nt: TGTGCCACCAGTGACCCGGGACTAGCGGGAGGGCGCAATGAGCAGTTCTTC
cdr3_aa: CATSDPGLAGGRNEQFF

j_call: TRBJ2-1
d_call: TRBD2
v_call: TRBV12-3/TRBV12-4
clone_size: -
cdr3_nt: TGTGCCAGCAGCTCCGTACTAGCGGGGACCTACAATGAGCAGTTCTTC
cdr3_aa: CASSSVLAGTYNEQFF

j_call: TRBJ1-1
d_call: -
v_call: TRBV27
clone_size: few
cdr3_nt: TGTGCCAGCAGTTCTATTATGACCGCGAACACTGAAGCTTTCTTT
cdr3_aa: CASSSIMTANTEAFF

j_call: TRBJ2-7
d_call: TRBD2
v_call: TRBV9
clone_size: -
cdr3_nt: TGTGCCAGCAGCTCAGGACTAGCGGGAGGGACCTCCTACGAGCAGTACTTC
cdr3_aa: CASSSGLAGGTSYEQYF

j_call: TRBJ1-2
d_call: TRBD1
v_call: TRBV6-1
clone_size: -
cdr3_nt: TGTGCCAGCAGTCAAGGACAGGGCGGTCTGGATGGCTACACCTTC
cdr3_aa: CASSQGQGGLDGYTF